One sample yielded the 29 T cell receptor beta chains listed below, sequenced in a study of vaccination effects on CD4 cells after COVID-19. Method: immunoSEQ multiplex PCR; TCRdb's copy keeps in-frame clones and lacks some. The repertoire holds 25,000 or so clones, with about 71% as singletons. Antigens of these TCRs are unknown. Pools of viral peptides were used by the ViraFEST assay to expand antigen-specific CD4+ T cells ahead of sequencing. CD4+ T cell isolation took place after about nine days of culture. Each vaccine recipient was nucleocapsid antibody negative and had no prior SARS-CoV-2 infection. Sequencing was performed on CD4+ T cells from PBMCs cultured with HCoV-OC43 spike peptides, taken before COVID-19 vaccination. Indicated subset: HCoV-OC43 spike overlapping peptide pool stimulation. The receptors derive from a human donor who received a COVID-19 vaccine.

V gene TRBV10-3 combines with J gene TRBJ2-7, with 9 bases aligning to TRBD2. Unmatched junction bases numbered 3, after V lost 0 bases and J lost 0 bases. The length of the CDR3 is 16 residues. Germline-derived CDR1 and CDR2 are ENHRY and SYGVKD. Here the CDR3 reads CAISESRRGGSYEQYF. CDR3 in DNA: TGTGCCATCAGTGAGTCGAGGCGGGGGGGCTCCTACGAGCAGTACTTC.

The genes are TRBV6-4 and TRBJ2-3; TRBD2 might be the D (6 bases). The CDR3 is 15 amino acids. The germline gives CDR1 MRHNA, CDR2 SNTAGT. Trimming removed 0 bases from V and 0 bases from J, with 7 bases in between. CDR3 sequence: CASSDSAGSTDTQYF. CDR3 DNA: TGTGCCAGCAGTGACTCGGCGGGGAGCACAGATACGCAGTATTTT.

This chain connects TRBV19 to TRBJ2-1; TRBD1 is a possible D gene (7 bases). Germline values: CDR1 LNHDA, CDR2 SQIVND (reference sequence). Trimming pared 7 bases from V and 4 bases from J, leaving 26 bases between. The CDR3 loop spans 18 amino acids. The CDR3 loop reads CASTPRPRQGGVYNEQFF. The CDR3 DNA follows: TGTGCCAGTACCCCCCGCCCTCGACAGGGAGGCGTTTACAATGAGCAGTTCTTC.

The chain links TRBV7-8 to TRBJ1-3; no firm D call. The CDR3 contains 17 residues. Trimming pared 2 bases from V and 7 bases from J, leaving 21 bases between. Looked up from germline, CDR1 is SGHVS and CDR2 is FQNEAQ. The DNA for the CDR3 is TGTGCCAGCAGCTTAAATCCTGGAGTTGACGGCGCGAACACCATATATTTT. Encoded protein: CASSLNPGVDGANTIYF.

The chain employs TRBV6-2 or TRBV6-3 and TRBJ1-2; 7 bases match TRBD1. CDR1 is MNHEY and CDR2 is SVGEGT in the germline V gene. The CDR3 loop spans 13 amino acids. Losses at the gene ends were 4 bases for V and 5 bases for J; bases not matched to a gene: 4. The CDR3 is CASSWDRNYGYTF. CDR3 DNA: TGTGCCAGCAGTTGGGACAGAAATTATGGCTACACCTTC.

The chain joins TRBV2 to TRBJ1-1; D call uncertain. From germline, CDR1 is SNHLY and CDR2 FYNNEI. The CDR3 sequence is 13 residues long. Trimming pared 9 bases from V and 1 base from J, leaving 12 bases between. The CDR3 sequence: CASGRVENTEAFF. CDR3 bases: TGTGCCAGTGGACGGGTGGAGAACACTGAAGCTTTCTTT.

This clone was recorded once. This rearrangement joins TRBV5-1 to TRBJ2-1; 11 nucleotides match TRBD2. Unmatched junction bases numbered 6, after V lost 1 base and J lost 9 bases. CDR1 and CDR2 (germline): SGHRS, YFSETQ. The CDR3 covers 15 residues. The CDR3 sequence is CASSLLSSGRSEQFF. The CDR3, as DNA: TGCGCCAGCAGCTTGCTGTCTAGCGGGAGGAGTGAGCAGTTCTTC.

The chain recombines TRBV11-2 with TRBJ2-1, with 7 nucleotides matching TRBD2. The CDR3 is made up of 16 amino acids. Germline trimming cut 2 bases from V and 4 bases from J; bases unmatched to any gene: 8. Germline V gene sequence: CDR1 SGHAT, CDR2 FQNNGV. In DNA, the CDR3 is TGTGCCAGCAGCTTACTTCGCGGGAGAAGGTACAATGAGCAGTTCTTC. Amino acid sequence: CASSLLRGRRYNEQFF.

The rearrangement joins TRBV19 to TRBJ2-5, with 13 nucleotides matching TRBD2. V trimming: 5 bases; J trimming: 5 bases; junction bases outside the gene matches: 5. The CDR3 runs to 15 residues. From germline, CDR1 is LNHDA and CDR2 SQIVND (reference sequence). The CDR3 nucleotides are TGTGCCAGTAGTCCACTAGCGGGGGGGCGGGAGACCCAGTACTTC. This codes for CASSPLAGGRETQYF.

This clone was counted a few times. The chain uses TRBV6-5 and TRBJ2-3, with a tentative D call TRBD2 (5 bases). This CDR3 spans 16 amino acids. Per the germline V gene, CDR1 is MNHEY and CDR2 is SVGAGI. V lost 2 bases to trimming and J lost 10 bases, with 22 bases between them. CDR3 in amino acids: CASSYGVGESSGAQYF. The CDR3 DNA reads TGTGCCAGCAGTTACGGAGTAGGAGAAAGTTCCGGGGCGCAGTATTTT.

The chain joins TRBV6-5 to TRBJ1-1; TRBD1 agrees at 10 bases. The CDR3 contains 14 residues. The germline V gene encodes CDR1 MNHEY and CDR2 SVGAGI. V was clipped by 6 bases and J by 5 bases; unmatched bases: 6. Written as DNA, the CDR3 is TGTGCCAGCAGCCGTGGACAGGGGGAGACTGAAGCTTTCTTT. Residues: CASSRGQGETEAFF.

The chain links TRBV19 to TRBJ1-5, with D possibly TRBD1 on 5 matching bases. The CDR3 extends over 15 amino acids. Trimming took 7 bases from V and 2 from J, leaving 15 bases between them. Germline CDR1 reads LNHDA; CDR2 reads SQIVND (reference sequence). CDR3 sequence reads: CASKLRGQGNQPQHF. The CDR3 DNA is TGTGCCAGTAAACTAAGGGGCCAGGGCAATCAGCCCCAGCATTTT.

This chain joins TRBV4-2 and TRBJ2-3; D is perhaps TRBD2 (5 bases). The CDR3 totals 17 residues. The germline V gene has CDR1 LGHNA and CDR2 YNFKEQ. V was pared by 4 bases and J by 0 bases, with 17 bases between. The CDR3 region is CASSRSVGAASTDTQYF. The CDR3 region has the DNA TGTGCCAGCAGCCGGTCAGTGGGAGCCGCTAGCACAGATACGCAGTATTTT.

V gene TRBV25-1 combines with J gene TRBJ2-7; tentatively, D is TRBD1 (6 bases). Trimming took 3 bases from V and 4 from J, leaving 10 bases between them. Germline loops: CDR1 MGHDK, CDR2 SYGVNS. This CDR3 has 13 residues. The CDR3 DNA sequence: TGTGCCAGCAGTGACACAGGGAGTTACGAGCAGTACTTC. It is translated as CASSDTGSYEQYF.

This clone has a handful of counts. V gene TRBV5-6 combines with J gene TRBJ1-1, with no clear D. CDR1 and CDR2 (germline): SGHDT, YYEEEE. The CDR3 runs 14 residues. The ends were cut back, 0 bases at V and 3 bases at J, with 9 bases in the middle. CDR3 in DNA: TGTGCCAGCAGCTTGGAGGGAAAGTACACTGAAGCTTTCTTT. Protein product: CASSLEGKYTEAFF.

The chain has TRBV4-1 and TRBJ1-6; D possibly corresponds to TRBD1 (5 bases). This CDR3 contains 15 residues. The germline V gene has CDR1 MGHRA and CDR2 YSYEKL. The V gene lost 5 bases and the J gene lost 3 bases, with 11 bases spanning the gap. As DNA, the CDR3 is TGCGCCAGCAGCTACCTGGGGGACTATAATTCACCCCTCCACTTT. Translated, it gives CASSYLGDYNSPLHF.

V usage is TRBV10-1 and J usage is TRBJ2-5; no definite D call. The CDR3 length is 13 residues. Per germline, CDR1 WNHNN and CDR2 SYGVQD (reference sequence). V was pared by 6 bases and J by 2 bases, with 10 bases between. The CDR3 bases are TGCGCCAGCAGCTCTGACCAGCAAGAGACCCAGTACTTC. The encoded protein is CASSSDQQETQYF.

The chain links TRBV19 to TRBJ1-3; D gene ambiguous. In germline, CDR1 is LNHDA, CDR2 SQIVND (reference sequence). The CDR3 covers 15 residues. Trimming took 6 bases from V and 0 from J, leaving 12 bases between them. In DNA form, the CDR3 reads TGTGCCAGTAGCACCCTTGCGAACTCTGGAAACACCATATATTTT. This encodes CASSTLANSGNTIYF.

This sequence joins TRBV4-1 and TRBJ2-1, with 16 bases matching TRBD2. CDR3 length: 21 amino acids. Germline V CDR1 and CDR2: MGHRA, YSYEKL. Losses at the gene ends were 0 bases for V and 5 bases for J; bases not matched to a gene: 13. CDR3 DNA sequence: TGCGCCAGCAGCCAAGACAGTCCCGGGACTAGCGGGAGGGCTAAGAACAATGAGCAGTTCTTC. Residues: CASSQDSPGTSGRAKNNEQFF.

This rearrangement joins TRBV2 to TRBJ2-7; D not resolved. The CDR3 covers 10 residues. Per the germline V gene, CDR1 is SNHLY and CDR2 is FYNNEI. Trimming took off 9 bases at V and 3 bases at J, with 6 bases between the two ends. CDR3 in DNA: TGTGCCAGTGGCGACTACGAGCAGTACTTC. This translates into CASGDYEQYF.

J is TRBJ2-7 and V is TRBV19; TRBD2 aligns across 9 bases. The CDR3 loop spans 16 amino acids. Trimming took 0 bases from V and 1 from J; bases not matched to a gene: 4. CDR1 is LNHDA and CDR2 is SQIVND in the germline V gene (reference sequence). DNA for the CDR3: TGTGCCAGTAGTATAGATGCAAGCGGGAGGTCCTACGAGCAGTACTTC. This codes for CASSIDASGRSYEQYF.

This clone was seen a handful of times. The chain has TRBV6-5 and TRBJ1-5; D perhaps matches TRBD1 (5 bases). Germline V gene data show CDR1 as MNHEY and CDR2 as SVGAGI. Deletions cut 5 bases from V and 6 bases from J, with 14 bases between. The CDR3 totals 14 residues. The CDR3 region has the DNA TGTGCCAGCAGTACAACAGGTGAAAGTCAGCCCCAGCATTTT. Translation: CASSTTGESQPQHF.

There are a few counts of this clone. This CDR3 reads CASSIEGRGRLVSPLHF. CDR3 nucleotides: TGTGCCAGTAGTATAGAAGGCAGGGGGCGCTTAGTTTCACCCCTCCACTTT. The chain employs TRBV19 and TRBJ1-6, with TRBD1 identical over 8 bases. This CDR3 comprises 17 residues. Germline V gives CDR1 LNHDA, CDR2 SQIVND (reference sequence). V lost 0 bases to trimming and J lost 9 bases; unmatched junction nucleotides: 10.

The chain carries TRBV4-1 and TRBJ1-1; D perhaps matches TRBD1 (5 bases). V lost 0 bases to trimming and J lost 1 base, with 12 bases between them. The CDR3 totals 16 residues. Germline V gene sequence: CDR1 MGHRA, CDR2 YSYEKL. For the CDR3, the DNA is TGCGCCAGCAGCCAAGATCCGTGGAGGGGGAACACTGAAGCTTTCTTT. This gives the protein CASSQDPWRGNTEAFF.

The V and J genes are TRBV6-4 and TRBJ2-2; D not certain. The CDR3 is 13 amino acids. The V gene's germline CDR1 is MRHNA and CDR2 SNTAGT. Trimming stripped 2 bases from V and 4 bases from J, with 5 bases between. CDR3 amino acids: CASSDKVTGELFF. The CDR3 coding sequence is TGTGCCAGCAGTGACAAGGTCACCGGGGAGCTGTTTTTT.

This clone has more than one count but fewer than ten. The V call is TRBV18, the J call TRBJ1-2; TRBD1 matches at 9 bases. The CDR3 has 16 residues. With 4 bases clipped from V and 2 bases from J, the junction kept 8 bases outside the gene matches. Germline loops: CDR1 KGHSH, CDR2 LQKENI. The CDR3 region is CASSRVGQGTNYGYTF. The CDR3 DNA reads as TGTGCCAGCTCACGGGTTGGACAGGGGACGAACTATGGCTACACCTTC.

The CDR3 region is CASSYPGTGDYGYTF. For the CDR3, the DNA is TGTGCCAGCAGTTACCCCGGGACAGGGGACTATGGCTACACCTTC. This chain uses TRBV6-2 or TRBV6-3 with TRBJ1-2; the match to TRBD1 covers 10 bases. Unmatched junction bases numbered 3, after V lost 2 bases and J lost 3 bases. Germline V gene lookup returns CDR1 MNHEY and CDR2 SVGEGT. CDR3 length: 15 amino acids.

A few counts support this clone. The chain joins TRBV5-4 to TRBJ1-1, with 8 bases fitting TRBD1. The ends lost 5 bases at V and 0 bases at J; junction bases unmatched: 6. The CDR3 runs 15 residues. Germline CDR1 and CDR2: SGHNT and YYREEE (reference sequence). As DNA, the CDR3 is TGTGCCAGCAGGGACAGGGTGAGTTTGAACACTGAAGCTTTCTTT. It translates to CASRDRVSLNTEAFF.

There are a few counts of this clone. V gene TRBV2 combines with J gene TRBJ1-2; 9 bases map to TRBD1. Looked up from germline, CDR1 is SNHLY and CDR2 is FYNNEI. V lost 4 bases and J lost 7; bases outside the gene matches: 10. The CDR3 totals 15 residues. The CDR3 DNA follows: TGTGCCAGCAGTGCGGGACAGGGTTTTTTGGGTGGCTACACCTTC. Translated, it gives CASSAGQGFLGGYTF.